This entry concerns a single T cell receptor beta chain. The target antigen is unknown. Per germline, CDR1 SQVTM and CDR2 ANQGSEA. V was trimmed by 4 bases and J by 8 bases, leaving 18 bases between them. CDR3 length: 14 amino acids. This record belongs to a study of blood T cells in healthy people across ages. Study overall: Per two T cells, about one barcoded beta molecule was captured through template switching. Whole-study results and caveats: Age advanced and TCR beta diversity per million T cells fell, roughly linearly.

With a J-beta primer mix and a sample-barcoded 5' primer, a second PCR ran 7 to 11 cycles. Via MiXCR, TCRdb re-called the 5' RACE reads, giving one row per CDR3 protein. The sample gives 800,000 or so distinct CDR3 sequences, 20% to 25% of which show up once; 3.7% is in the top ten. These data are also associated with another study on T cells of mothers and their children. That source adds: The TCR beta CDR3 read count exceeded 9.5 million for each mother and was about 3.1 million for each child.

The sequencing sample was made of blood. This TCR came from a boy between 10 and 17 years old in good health. The V call is TRBV29-1, the J call TRBJ2-4; tentatively, D is TRBD1 (6 bases). CDR3 protein: CSVARDITRDIQYF. CDR3 DNA sequence: TGCAGCGTTGCCAGGGACATCACAAGGGACATTCAGTACTTC.